The 2 T cell receptor beta chains reported below all come from one sample, sequenced in a study of identical twins. TCRdb re-derived calls from the 5' RACE reads in MiXCR, one entry per CDR3 protein. The sample has 450,000 or so distinct CDR3 sequences; over 11% are singletons. The same specimen was also included in a second study, on yellow fever vaccine responses in identical twins.

Sequences were obtained from CD4+ T cells sorted from blood. All receptors come from a woman aged 18 to 35 in good health.

This clonotype was counted at least ten times. V and J are TRBV20-1 and TRBJ1-5; 8 nucleotides align to TRBD1. CDR1 and CDR2 (germline): DFQATT, SNEGSKA (reference sequence). V shed 2 bases, J shed 1 base, and the junction held 1 base outside the gene matches. The CDR3 extends over 14 amino acids. The CDR3 sequence: CSARQGASNQPQHF. The CDR3 DNA sequence: TGCAGTGCTAGACAGGGGGCGAGCAATCAGCCCCAGCATTTT.

The chain recombines TRBV11-1 with TRBJ2-5, with TRBD2 identical over 10 bases. The CDR3 runs to 15 residues. The germline CDR1 and CDR2 sequences are SGHAT and FQDESV (reference sequence). Trimming removed 5 bases from V and 3 bases from J; junction bases left unmatched: 6. CDR3 in DNA: TGTGCCAGCAGCACAGGACTAGCGGATAAAGAGACCCAGTACTTC. This encodes CASSTGLADKETQYF.